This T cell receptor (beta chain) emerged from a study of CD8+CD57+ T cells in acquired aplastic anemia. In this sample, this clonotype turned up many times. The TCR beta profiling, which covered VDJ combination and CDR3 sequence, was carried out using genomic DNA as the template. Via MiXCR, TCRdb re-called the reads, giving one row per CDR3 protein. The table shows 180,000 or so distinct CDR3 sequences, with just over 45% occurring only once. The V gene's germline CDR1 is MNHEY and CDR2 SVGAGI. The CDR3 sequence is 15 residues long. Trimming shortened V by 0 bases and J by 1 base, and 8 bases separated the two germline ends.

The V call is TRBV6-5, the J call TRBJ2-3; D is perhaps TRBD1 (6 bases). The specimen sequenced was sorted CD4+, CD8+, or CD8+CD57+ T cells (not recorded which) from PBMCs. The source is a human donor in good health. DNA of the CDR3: TGTGCCAGCAGTTACTCCAGGGGAGGCACAGATACGCAGTATTTT. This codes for CASSYSRGGTDTQYF.